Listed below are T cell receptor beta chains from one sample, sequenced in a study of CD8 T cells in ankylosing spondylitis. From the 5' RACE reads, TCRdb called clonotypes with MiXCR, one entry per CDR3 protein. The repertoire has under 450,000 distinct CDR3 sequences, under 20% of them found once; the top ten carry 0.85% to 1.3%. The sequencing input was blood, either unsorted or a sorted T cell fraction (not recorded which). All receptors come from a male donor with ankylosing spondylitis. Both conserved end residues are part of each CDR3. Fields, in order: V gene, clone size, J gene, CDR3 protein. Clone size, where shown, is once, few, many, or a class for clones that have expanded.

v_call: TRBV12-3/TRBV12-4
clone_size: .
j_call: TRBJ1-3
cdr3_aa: CASSGQTGDTIYF

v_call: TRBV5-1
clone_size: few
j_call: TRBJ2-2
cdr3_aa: CASSPAQGTGELFF

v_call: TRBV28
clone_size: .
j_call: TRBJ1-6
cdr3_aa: CASTGLLSPLHF

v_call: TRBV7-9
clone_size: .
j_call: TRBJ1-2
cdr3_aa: CASSVGGRGYTF

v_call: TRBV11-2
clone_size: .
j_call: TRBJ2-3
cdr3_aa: CASSFGGRGPDTQYF

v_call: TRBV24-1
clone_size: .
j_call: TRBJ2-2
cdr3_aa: CATSDARKVTGELFF

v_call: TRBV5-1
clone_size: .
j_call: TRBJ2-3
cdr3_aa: CASGGSDTQYF

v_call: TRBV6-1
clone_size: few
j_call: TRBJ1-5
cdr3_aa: CASSDSGTSNQPQHF

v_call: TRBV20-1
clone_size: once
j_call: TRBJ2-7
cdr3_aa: CSARDVARYEQYF

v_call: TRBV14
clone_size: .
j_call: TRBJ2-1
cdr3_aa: CASSQDKGGPYNEQFF

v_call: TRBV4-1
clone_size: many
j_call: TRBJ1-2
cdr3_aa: CASSHATATYGYTF

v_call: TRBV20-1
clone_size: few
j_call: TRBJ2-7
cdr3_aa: CSARGAGRGHYEQYF

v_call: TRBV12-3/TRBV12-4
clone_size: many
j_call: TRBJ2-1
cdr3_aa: CASSGTGYNEQFF

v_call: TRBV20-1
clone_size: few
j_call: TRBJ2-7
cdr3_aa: CSASARKYYEQYF

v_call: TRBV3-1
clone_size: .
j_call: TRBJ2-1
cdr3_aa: CASSKGLAKRGNNEQFF

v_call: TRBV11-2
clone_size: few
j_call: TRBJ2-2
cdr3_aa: CASSLGRGVTGELFF

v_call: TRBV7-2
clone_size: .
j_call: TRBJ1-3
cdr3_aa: CASSLLQGSSGNTIYF

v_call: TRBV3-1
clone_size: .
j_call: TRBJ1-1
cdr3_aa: CASSRDRQNTEAFF

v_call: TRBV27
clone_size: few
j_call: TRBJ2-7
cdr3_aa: CASRSLGSGRTHVLYF

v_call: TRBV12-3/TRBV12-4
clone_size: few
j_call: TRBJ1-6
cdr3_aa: CASSLQGSSSYNSPLHF

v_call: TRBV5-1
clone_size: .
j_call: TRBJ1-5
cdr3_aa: CASSLTGPNQPQHF

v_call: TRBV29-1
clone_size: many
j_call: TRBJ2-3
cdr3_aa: CSVASAGLDTQYF

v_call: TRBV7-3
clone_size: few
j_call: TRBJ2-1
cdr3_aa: CASSLSGGSLYNEQFF

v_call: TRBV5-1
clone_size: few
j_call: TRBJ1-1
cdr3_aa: CASSLLTGFVNTEAFF

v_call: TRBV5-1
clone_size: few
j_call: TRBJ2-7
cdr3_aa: CASSLEEGGGYEQYF

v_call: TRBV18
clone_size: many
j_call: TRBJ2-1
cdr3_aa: CASSLSGDYNEQFF

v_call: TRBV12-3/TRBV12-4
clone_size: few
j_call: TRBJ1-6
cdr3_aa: CASSTQGGYGSPLHF

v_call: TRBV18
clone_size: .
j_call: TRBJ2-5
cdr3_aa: CASSPPYAQETQYF

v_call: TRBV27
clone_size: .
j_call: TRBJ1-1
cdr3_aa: CASSPGTGGMNTEAFF

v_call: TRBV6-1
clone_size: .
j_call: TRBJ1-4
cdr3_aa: CASRWTGTNEKLFF

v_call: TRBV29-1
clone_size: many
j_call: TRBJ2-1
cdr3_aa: CSVGGTSGLPLNEQFF

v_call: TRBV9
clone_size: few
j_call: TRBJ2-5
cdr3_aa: CASSVQGGLETQYF

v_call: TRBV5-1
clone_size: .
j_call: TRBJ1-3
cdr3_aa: CASSREGRLRSGNTIYF

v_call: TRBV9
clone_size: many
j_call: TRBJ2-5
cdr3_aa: CASSRDAEIETQYF

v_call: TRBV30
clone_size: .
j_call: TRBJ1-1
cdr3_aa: CAWSVSQGEAFF

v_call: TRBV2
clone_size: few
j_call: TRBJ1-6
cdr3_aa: CASAPGWTGDSPLHF

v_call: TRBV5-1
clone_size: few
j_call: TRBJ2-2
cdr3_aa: CASSLGYTTGELFF

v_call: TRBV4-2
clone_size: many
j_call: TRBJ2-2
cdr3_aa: CASSQPFSGTGSTGELFF

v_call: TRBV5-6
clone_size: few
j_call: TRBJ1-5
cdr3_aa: CASSLEGRHQPQHF

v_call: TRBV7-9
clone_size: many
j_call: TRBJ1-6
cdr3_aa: CASSSTGGSVSPLHF